The next 12 T cell receptor beta chains were all read from a single sample in a study of T cells in Graves' hyperthyroidism and ophthalmopathy. Amplification of TCR beta CDR3 regions was performed using RNA transcripts as template. TCR CDR3 underwent first-round RT-PCR with the HTBI primer set. One entry per CDR3 protein results from TCRdb running MiXCR on the multiplex PCR reads. The table lists about 740,000 distinct CDR3 sequences, around 15% of them singletons. What was sequenced was blood. The receptors were sampled from a woman younger than 30 with Graves' hyperthyroidism.

This clonotype has more than one count but fewer than ten. CDR3 coding DNA: TGTGCCAGCAGCATAGGACTAGCGGGAGGGGCAGATACGCAGTATTTT. Its protein is CASSIGLAGGADTQYF. This chain joins TRBV2 and TRBJ2-3, with 15 bases that match TRBD2. The CDR3 is made up of 16 amino acids. Losses at the gene ends were 6 bases for V and 4 bases for J; bases not matched to a gene: 5. CDR1 is SNHLY, CDR2 FYNNEI, per germline.

The V and J genes are TRBV29-1 and TRBJ1-4; D is uncertain. From germline, CDR1 is SQVTM and CDR2 ANQGSEA. The CDR3 length is 12 residues. Trimming took off 6 bases at V and 8 bases at J, with 13 bases between the two ends. The CDR3 here is CSVKKDAEKLFF. CDR3 bases: TGCAGCGTCAAAAAGGACGCAGAAAAACTGTTTTTT.

The genes are TRBV12-5 and TRBJ1-1; the D gene is possibly TRBD1 (5 bases). Germline loops: CDR1 LGHNT, CDR2 FRNRAP. The CDR3 loop spans 15 amino acids. Trimming left V 0 bases short and J 0 bases short, with 8 bases between. CDR3 sequence (DNA): TGTGCTAGTGGTTTGGTGGGGGGGGTGAACACTGAAGCTTTCTTT. This codes for CASGLVGGVNTEAFF.

This clonotype was seen ten or more times. The chain has TRBV3-1 and TRBJ1-1, with D unresolved. The CDR3 has 14 amino acids. V was clipped by 2 bases and J by 5 bases, with 12 bases between them. The germline gives CDR1 LGHDT, CDR2 YNNKEL (reference sequence). The CDR3 coding sequence is TGTGCCAGCAGCCAATCCGGGGTAGGAACTGAAGCTTTCTTT. Translating gives CASSQSGVGTEAFF.

This clonotype was found once. No conserved phenylalanine or tryptophan ends this CDR3, so it is likely a read error. The genes are TRBV6-5 and TRBJ1-1; D gene uncertain. Trimming took 2 bases from V and 6 from J, leaving 16 bases between them. Germline CDR1 reads MNHEY; CDR2 reads SVGAGI. The CDR3 covers 15 residues. CDR3 in DNA: TGTGCCAGCAGTTACCAAACGGCTGGGTGGCCTGAAGCTTTCCTT. Encoded protein: CASSYQTAGWPEAFL.

As regards this clonotype: This may arise from a read error, as a much more abundant clone is one base away. The V and J genes are TRBV6-5 and TRBJ2-7, with TRBD2 matching 12 bases. Germline lookup yields CDR1 MNHEY and CDR2 SVGAGI. The CDR3 contains 16 residues. The CDR3 bases are TGTGCCAGCAGTTACTCGACTAGCGGGAGTCCCTACGTGCAGTACTTC. This codes for CASSYSTSGSPYVQYF.

This clonotype was counted only a few times. The chain couples TRBV9 to TRBJ2-7; 7 bases are a match to TRBD2. J lost 5 bases, V lost 4 bases, and 9 bases had no gene match. The CDR3 covers 14 residues. The germline V gene has CDR1 SGDLS and CDR2 YYNGEE. CDR3 residues: CASSTGRGADEQYF. The CDR3 bases are TGTGCCAGCAGCACGGGGAGGGGAGCAGACGAGCAGTACTTC.

The table lists this clonotype with many counts. V gene TRBV28 combines with J gene TRBJ1-5, with 9 bases lining up with TRBD1. V trimming: 7 bases; J trimming: 7 bases; junction bases outside the gene matches: 2. This CDR3 is built from 12 residues. Germline CDR1 reads MDHEN; CDR2 reads SYDVKM. In DNA form, the CDR3 reads TGTGCCAGCATGGACAGGGGACAGCCCCAGCATTTT. It specifies CASMDRGQPQHF.

This clonotype occurred a few times. J is TRBJ2-4 and V is TRBV4-1, with D hard to call. The CDR3 is made up of 15 amino acids. With 2 bases removed from V and 7 bases from J, the gap between germline ends came to 15 bases. CDR1 and CDR2 from the germline V gene are MGHRA and YSYEKL. DNA for the CDR3: TGCGCCAGCAGCCAACCGGTGACCCACGGGAACATTCAGTACTTC. It encodes CASSQPVTHGNIQYF.

This clonotype has just a few counts. This rearrangement joins TRBV4-2 to TRBJ1-6; D is unresolved. CDR3 length: 16 residues. V gave up 1 base and J gave up 6 bases, with 13 bases separating them. Germline lookup yields CDR1 LGHNA and CDR2 YNFKEQ. CDR3 coding DNA: TGTGCCAGCAGCCAAGTTTGGCGACGTCTTAATTCACCCCTCCACTTT. Its translation is CASSQVWRRLNSPLHF.

The rearrangement uses TRBV10-2 and TRBJ1-1; D not resolved. Germline V gives CDR1 WSHSY, CDR2 SAAADI. The CDR3 contains 11 residues. V gave up 2 bases and J gave up 9 bases, with 7 bases separating them. The CDR3 here is CASSEQFQAFF. The DNA of the CDR3 is TGCGCCAGCAGTGAGCAGTTTCAAGCTTTCTTT.

A few counts support this clonotype. This chain uses TRBV3-1 with TRBJ2-5; D perhaps matches TRBD2 (5 bases). The CDR3 has 14 residues. V lost 1 base and J lost 4, with 10 bases in between. Looked up from germline, CDR1 is LGHDT and CDR2 is YNNKEL (reference sequence). The CDR3 is CASSQARVVETQYF. In DNA form, the CDR3 reads TGTGCCAGCAGCCAAGCGAGGGTGGTAGAGACCCAGTACTTC.